The 30 T cell receptor beta chains listed next were all sequenced from one sample in a study of shared clonotypes between healthy human individuals. Sequenced by immunoSEQ multiplex PCR; TCRdb stores in-frame clones only, minus some. The repertoire has around 1 million clones, around three quarters of them found once; the top ten carry about 1.5%. The sequenced sample consisted of memory CD4+ T cells sorted from blood. Specified subset: CD45RA-negative fraction. The source of these receptors is a young man in good health.

The chain links TRBV6-6 to TRBJ1-2, with D possibly matching TRBD1 (6 bases). The germline gives CDR1 MNHNY, CDR2 SVGAGI (reference sequence). The CDR3 spans 15 residues. V was cut by 5 bases and J by 0 bases, with 13 bases left in between. The chain's CDR3 is CASSKRQEANYGYTF. The CDR3 nucleotides read TGTGCCAGCAGTAAAAGACAGGAAGCTAACTATGGCTACACCTTC.

The chain joins TRBV11-2 to TRBJ1-4; no firm D call. The CDR3 is 15 amino acids. Trimming pared 4 bases from V and 8 bases from J, leaving 17 bases between. In germline, CDR1 is SGHAT, CDR2 FQNNGV. The CDR3 DNA reads as TGTGCCAGCAGCTCCTCGAAGGGCCCTTGGGAAAAACTGTTTTTT. Its translation is CASSSSKGPWEKLFF. The variable domain in full, completed from reference TRBV11-2 and TRBJ1-4, reads EAGVAQSPRYKIIEKRQSVAFWCNPISGHATLYWYQQILGQGPKLLIQFQNNGVVDDSQLPKDRFSAERLKGVDSTLKIQPAKLEDSAVYLCASSSSKGPWEKLFFGSGTQLSVL.

As for this clone: Additional DNA sequences in this sample encode the identical CDR3. V is TRBV5-1 and J is TRBJ2-1; 9 bases map to TRBD2. The germline CDR1 and CDR2 sequences are SGHRS and YFSETQ. V dropped 4 bases and J dropped 7; count of bases not matched to a gene: 9. The CDR3 loop spans 15 amino acids. This CDR3 is CASSLVAGAGNEQFF. The CDR3 region has the DNA TGCGCCAGCAGCCTAGTAGCGGGAGCGGGGAATGAGCAGTTCTTC.

The gene calls are TRBV5-1 and TRBJ2-7; 8 positions match TRBD2. Unmatched junction bases numbered 6, after V lost 3 bases and J lost 1 base. Germline V gene lookup returns CDR1 SGHRS and CDR2 YFSETQ. The CDR3 has 15 residues. CDR3 DNA sequence: TGCGCCAGCAGCTCTGGGGTAGCGGGGTCCTACGAGCAGTACTTC. Its translation: CASSSGVAGSYEQYF. Drawing the rest from reference TRBV5-1 and TRBJ2-7, the complete variable domain is KAGVTQTPRYLIKTRGQQVTLSCSPISGHRSVSWYQQTPGQGLQFLFEYFSETQRNKGNFPGRFSGRQFSNSRSEMNVSTLELGDSALYLCASSSGVAGSYEQYFGPGTRLTVT.

CDR3 loop: CASSLSYSNEKLFF. CDR3 in DNA: TGTGCCAGCAGCTTATCGTACAGTAATGAAAAACTGTTTTTT. V usage is TRBV11-2 and J usage is TRBJ1-4, with unresolved D. The CDR3 totals 14 residues. Germline V gives CDR1 SGHAT, CDR2 FQNNGV. The ends were cut back, 2 bases at V and 4 bases at J, with 8 bases in the middle.

The chain recombines TRBV2 with TRBJ2-7; 7 nucleotides align to TRBD1. The CDR3 covers 14 residues. Germline V gene lookup returns CDR1 SNHLY and CDR2 FYNNEI. Unmatched junction bases numbered 8, after V lost 6 bases and J lost 3 bases. The CDR3 loop reads CASSPRQGYYEQYF. The CDR3 nucleotides read TGTGCCAGCAGCCCCAGACAGGGTTACTACGAGCAGTACTTC.

The rearrangement uses TRBV7-2 and TRBJ2-7, with TRBD2 matching 9 bases. Looked up from germline, CDR1 is SGHTA and CDR2 is FQGNSA. Germline trimming cut 5 bases from V and 0 bases from J; bases unmatched to any gene: 5. CDR3 length: 15 residues. The CDR3 loop reads CASSARLAASYEQYF. The DNA of the CDR3 is TGTGCCAGCAGCGCTAGACTAGCGGCCTCCTACGAGCAGTACTTC. Using reference TRBV7-2 and TRBJ2-7 for the parts outside the CDR3, the full variable domain is GAGVSQSPSNKVTEKGKDVELRCDPISGHTALYWYRQSLGQGLEFLIYFQGNSAPDKSGLPSDRFSAERTGGSVSTLTIQRTQQEDSAVYLCASSARLAASYEQYFGPGTRLTVT.

This chain links TRBV11-1 with TRBJ2-1; 9 bases fit TRBD2. Germline loops: CDR1 SGHAT, CDR2 FQDESV (reference sequence). Trimming cost V 8 bases and J 4 bases; bases outside gene matches: 3. CDR3 size: 13 residues. CDR3 in amino acids: CASSAGGYNEQFF. The CDR3 nucleotides read TGTGCCAGCTCAGCGGGGGGATACAATGAGCAGTTCTTC.

As concerns this clone: Within the sample, other DNA sequences also encode this same CDR3. V is TRBV7-9 and J is TRBJ2-5, with D possibly being TRBD2 (6 bases). Germline V gene data show CDR1 as SEHNR and CDR2 as FQNEAQ (reference sequence). This CDR3 is 12 amino acids long. V lost 5 bases and J lost 5, with 9 bases in between. The CDR3 is CASSGTGETQYF. The CDR3 bases are TGTGCCAGCAGCGGGACTGGTGAGACCCAGTACTTC.

This clone was observed a handful of times. This rearrangement joins TRBV9 to TRBJ2-7; possible D gene TRBD1, 5 bases. V lost 0 bases and J lost 0, with 10 bases in between. Germline V lookup: CDR1 SGDLS, CDR2 YYNGEE. This CDR3 comprises 15 residues. DNA of the CDR3: TGTGCCAGCAGCGTAGAATGGGGCCCCTCCTACGAGCAGTACTTC. Encoded protein: CASSVEWGPSYEQYF. Variable domain in full (rest from reference TRBV9 and TRBJ2-7): DSGVTQTPKHLITATGQRVTLRCSPRSGDLSVYWYQQSLDQGLQFLIQYYNGEERAKGNILERFSAQQFPDLHSELNLSSLELGDSALYFCASSVEWGPSYEQYFGPGTRLTVT.

The J gene is TRBJ2-5, the V gene TRBV5-4, with D possibly being TRBD2 (7 bases). Per the germline V gene, CDR1 is SGHNT and CDR2 is YYREEE (reference sequence). V lost 4 bases and J lost 4, with 23 bases in between. This CDR3 contains 17 residues. For the CDR3, the DNA is TGTGCCAGCAGCCCAAATTTGCAGGGGAGGGCCGCAGAGACCCAGTACTTC. Translating it yields CASSPNLQGRAAETQYF.

A remark on this clone: Within the sample, other DNA sequences also encode this same CDR3. This sequence joins TRBV2 and TRBJ2-7; D is perhaps TRBD1 (5 bases). CDR3 length: 12 residues. V lost 2 bases to trimming and J lost 3 bases, with 5 bases between them. From germline, CDR1 is SNHLY and CDR2 FYNNEI. CDR3 sequence reads: CASSEQGYEQYF. The CDR3 nucleotides read TGTGCCAGCAGTGAACAGGGCTACGAGCAGTACTTC.

The rearrangement links TRBV5-1 to TRBJ2-2; tentatively, D is TRBD1 or TRBD2 (6 bases each). The V end was cut by 2 bases, the J end by 2 bases, with 10 bases between. Germline V gene lookup returns CDR1 SGHRS and CDR2 YFSETQ. The CDR3 loop spans 15 amino acids. CDR3 bases: TGCGCCAGCAGCTTTGGGGGGCAAAACACCGGGGAGCTGTTTTTT. Protein sequence: CASSFGGQNTGELFF.

The chain links TRBV7-2 to TRBJ2-7; tentatively, D is TRBD2 (7 bases). The germline gives CDR1 SGHTA, CDR2 FQGNSA. V gave up 4 bases and J gave up 7 bases, with 14 bases separating them. The CDR3 runs 13 residues. CDR3 DNA: TGTGCCAGCAGCTCCGGAGGGGGGGTTGAGCAGTACTTC. As protein: CASSSGGGVEQYF.

This clone was seen many times. This chain connects TRBV30 to TRBJ1-4; D is unclear. Germline V CDR1 and CDR2: GTSNPN, SVGIG (reference sequence). V was shortened by 3 bases and J by 5 bases, with 4 bases between the two germline ends. This CDR3 has 11 residues. In nucleotides, the CDR3 is TGTGCCTGGAGCTGGAATGAAAAACTGTTTTTT. This encodes CAWSWNEKLFF.

This chain links TRBV6-5 with TRBJ2-2, with D perhaps assigned TRBD1 or TRBD2 (5 bases each). This CDR3 contains 15 residues. V was trimmed by 0 bases and J by 9 bases, leaving 14 bases between them. Germline V CDR1 and CDR2: MNHEY, SVGAGI. CDR3 amino acids: CASSYSGDGTRELFF. In nucleotides, the CDR3 is TGTGCCAGCAGTTACTCGGGGGACGGAACCCGGGAGCTGTTTTTT.

The CDR3 coding sequence is TGTGCCAGCAGCTTTTCGGGAAAGGAGGAAGCTTTCTTT. Protein product: CASSFSGKEEAFF. The chain uses TRBV7-3 and TRBJ1-1; D uncertain. This CDR3 is built from 13 residues. V gave up 3 bases and J gave up 8 bases, with 13 bases separating them. Germline CDR1 is SGHTA and CDR2 is FQGTGA.

This clone has a count of ten or more. The sample contains more than one DNA sequence encoding this CDR3. The V and J genes are TRBV12-1 and TRBJ2-2; the table calls TRBD2, which could not be checked here. TRBV12-1 is a pseudogene segment. The CDR3 totals 19 residues. The CDR3 coding sequence is TGTGCCAGCAGCTTCACACCGCACGGTAGCCGCGCGAACACCGGGGAGCTGTTTTTT. As protein: CASSFTPHGSRANTGELFF.

J is TRBJ2-2 and V is TRBV2; tentatively, D is TRBD2 (5 bases). This CDR3 contains 14 residues. The germline V gene encodes CDR1 SNHLY and CDR2 FYNNEI. Trimming removed 7 bases from V and 3 bases from J, with 12 bases in between. CDR3 loop: CASKLSGYTGELFF. The CDR3, as DNA: TGTGCCAGCAAGCTCAGCGGATACACCGGGGAGCTGTTTTTT.

The CDR3 protein is CASSPGIGELFF. The CDR3 DNA reads TGTGCCAGCAGCCCAGGGATCGGGGAGCTGTTTTTT. The chain is built from TRBV7-9 and TRBJ2-2, with D tentatively TRBD1 (5 bases). V lost 5 bases to trimming and J lost 7 bases, with 8 bases between them. Germline V gives CDR1 SEHNR, CDR2 FQNEAQ (reference sequence). This CDR3 has 12 residues.

The rearrangement joins TRBV6-1 to TRBJ2-3; unclear D gene. CDR3 size: 13 residues. The V gene lost 2 bases and the J gene lost 14 bases, with 17 bases spanning the gap. CDR1 MNHNS and CDR2 SASEGT come from the germline V gene. CDR3 residues: CASSERLAKERYF. In DNA form, the CDR3 reads TGTGCCAGCAGTGAAAGGCTGGCCAAGGAGAGGTATTTT.

The chain uses TRBV11-3 and TRBJ2-7; 9 bases fit TRBD1. Per germline, CDR1 SGHNT and CDR2 YENEEA. The ends lost 1 base at V and 6 bases at J; junction bases unmatched: 7. The CDR3 sequence is 15 residues long. CDR3 coding DNA: TGTGCCAGCAGCTTAGGCGGGACAGGGAAGAGCGAGCAGTACTTC. This encodes CASSLGGTGKSEQYF.

The CDR3 DNA reads as TGTGCCAGCAGCTTCTCTAAAGAGTCGACCCAGTACTTC. Translated, it gives CASSFSKESTQYF. The rearrangement joins TRBV11-2 to TRBJ2-5; D gene unclear. Looked up from germline, CDR1 is SGHAT and CDR2 is FQNNGV. Trimming took 3 bases from V and 7 from J, leaving 12 bases between them. The CDR3 runs to 13 residues.

The chain combines TRBV10-2 with TRBJ1-2, with D possibly matching TRBD1 (5 bases). Trimming took 6 bases from V and 6 from J, leaving 14 bases between them. Germline loops: CDR1 WSHSY, CDR2 SAAADI. CDR3 length: 13 residues. CDR3: CASSATGPDGYTF. The CDR3 nucleotides read TGCGCCAGCAGCGCTACAGGTCCCGATGGCTACACCTTC.

The chain couples TRBV5-1 to TRBJ2-7; TRBD2 aligns across 11 bases. Germline assignment: CDR1 SGHRS and CDR2 YFSETQ. This CDR3 region has 15 residues. The V gene end was trimmed by 3 bases and the J gene end by 2 bases; junction bases not matched to a gene: 4. The CDR3 DNA reads as TGCGCCAGCAGCTCCACTAGCGGGAGCACCTACGAGCAGTACTTC. It codes for CASSSTSGSTYEQYF. The full variable domain, in which reference TRBV5-1 and TRBJ2-7 provide the parts outside the CDR3, is KAGVTQTPRYLIKTRGQQVTLSCSPISGHRSVSWYQQTPGQGLQFLFEYFSETQRNKGNFPGRFSGRQFSNSRSEMNVSTLELGDSALYLCASSSTSGSTYEQYFGPGTRLTVT.

V and J are TRBV5-6 and TRBJ2-5; perhaps D is TRBD1 or TRBD2 (6 bases each). CDR3 length equals 17 residues. The germline V gene has CDR1 SGHDT and CDR2 YYEEEE. V lost 4 bases, J lost 2 bases, and 21 bases lay in between. The CDR3 is CASSLGGTKKKQETQYF. The CDR3 coding sequence is TGTGCCAGCAGCCTGGGCGGGACAAAGAAGAAGCAAGAGACCCAGTACTTC.

Notes on this clone: This may stem from a read error, because a much larger clone lies one nucleotide away. V is TRBV7-8 and J is TRBJ2-7; TRBD2 matches 10 bases. The CDR3 extends over 13 amino acids. Trimming took 5 bases from V and 4 from J; bases not matched to a gene: 2. CDR1 and CDR2 (germline): SGHVS, FQNEAQ. The CDR3 DNA sequence: TGTGCCAGCAGCCGGACTAGCGGTTACGAGCAGTACTTC. Translating gives CASSRTSGYEQYF.

This clone has a count of ten or more. This sequence joins TRBV28 and TRBJ1-4; D is perhaps TRBD1 (5 bases). Germline loops: CDR1 MDHEN, CDR2 SYDVKM. Trimming pared 3 bases from V and 11 bases from J, leaving 10 bases between. This CDR3 is 12 amino acids long. The CDR3 bases are TGTGCCAGCAGTTTGGGGGGTGGGAAACTGTTTTTT. This translates into CASSLGGGKLFF. The variable domain in full, completed from reference TRBV28 and TRBJ1-4, reads DVKVTQSSRYLVKRTGEKVFLECVQDMDHENMFWYRQDPGLGLRLIYFSYDVKMKEKGDIPEGYSVSREKKERFSLILESASTNQTSMYLCASSLGGGKLFFGSGTQLSVL.

The V and J genes are TRBV5-5 and TRBJ1-6; D unclear. CDR3 size: 15 residues. Germline V gene sequence: CDR1 SGHKS, CDR2 YYEKEE (reference sequence). Trimming shortened V by 0 bases and J by 6 bases, and 10 bases separated the two germline ends. The CDR3 region is CASSLATVGNSPLHF. DNA for the CDR3: TGTGCCAGCAGCTTGGCCACGGTTGGTAATTCACCCCTCCACTTT.

V gene TRBV7-9 combines with J gene TRBJ1-2, with a possible D match to TRBD1 (5 bases). The length of the CDR3 is 13 residues. The germline V gene has CDR1 SEHNR and CDR2 FQNEAQ (reference sequence). V dropped 4 bases and J dropped 5 bases, with 11 bases sitting between them. The CDR3 coding sequence is TGTGCCAGCAGCTCAGGGATTGAGTATGGCTACACCTTC. This sequence encodes CASSSGIEYGYTF.